This T cell receptor beta chain was documented in a study of cytomegalovirus exposure and HLA in healthy donors. PCR was performed using 60 Vbeta and 13 Jbeta primers. This table comes from immunoSEQ multiplex PCR, and its TCRdb copy is limited to in-frame clones, with some not included. The sample consists of around 80,000 clones, 78% of them appearing once. V gave up 6 bases and J gave up 6 bases, with 15 bases separating them. This CDR3 spans 13 amino acids. Germline CDR1 is SQVTM and CDR2 is ANQGSEA. The specimen sequenced was PBMCs. The sequence derives from a man between 18 and 35 years old in good health and CMV-seropositive. The rearrangement links TRBV29-1 to TRBJ2-1, with D tentatively TRBD2 (6 bases). The CDR3 DNA sequence: TGCAGCGTCGCGGGTGGGAGGTCCAATGAGCAGTTCTTC. Protein product: CSVAGGRSNEQFF.